The 21 T cell receptor beta chains given below trace back to one sample, sequenced in a study of identical twins. MiXCR, run by TCRdb on the 5' RACE reads, gives a single entry per CDR3 protein. The sample yields 690,000 or so distinct CDR3 sequences, under 9% seen once. A further study also used this sample, focusing on yellow fever vaccine responses in identical twins.

Sequencing was carried out using PBMCs. These receptors all come from a woman between 18 and 29 years old in good health.

The chain recombines TRBV11-3 with TRBJ2-1; no clear D gene. Trimming removed 5 bases from V and 8 bases from J, with 16 bases in between. CDR1 is SGHNT and CDR2 is YENEEA in the germline V gene. The CDR3 runs 14 residues. The CDR3 protein is CASSQIPNSDEQFF. As DNA, the CDR3 is TGTGCCAGCAGCCAGATACCCAATTCTGATGAGCAGTTCTTC.

This clonotype was seen repeatedly, ten times or more. This rearrangement joins TRBV28 to TRBJ1-1; D remains ambiguous. CDR1 and CDR2 from the germline V gene are MDHEN and SYDVKM. V lost 3 bases to trimming and J lost 0 bases, with 8 bases between them. The CDR3 extends over 14 amino acids. This CDR3 is CASSLWRMNTEAFF. DNA for the CDR3: TGTGCCAGCAGTTTGTGGCGGATGAACACTGAAGCTTTCTTT.

This clonotype came up a few times. The chain combines TRBV3-1 with TRBJ2-2; 7 nucleotides agree with TRBD2. Trimming cost V 4 bases and J 8 bases; bases outside gene matches: 10. CDR3 length: 15 amino acids. In germline, CDR1 is LGHDT, CDR2 YNNKEL (reference sequence). In DNA form, the CDR3 reads TGTGCCAGCAGCCCCTTGTGGCAGGGAGGGGGGGAGCTGTTTTTT. Its protein product is CASSPLWQGGGELFF.

The V gene is TRBV20-1, the J gene TRBJ2-7, with D perhaps TRBD1 or TRBD2 (5 bases each). Trimming took off 2 bases at V and 2 bases at J, with 13 bases between the two ends. Germline V gene sequence: CDR1 DFQATT, CDR2 SNEGSKA (reference sequence). The CDR3 consists of 14 residues. CDR3 sequence reads: CSARHAGTPYEQYF. CDR3 bases: TGCAGTGCTAGACATGCCGGGACCCCCTACGAGCAGTACTTC.

Only a few counts were recorded for this clonotype. The chain carries TRBV15 and TRBJ2-1, with 7 bases matching TRBD2. The CDR3 has 17 amino acids. Germline lookup yields CDR1 LNHNV and CDR2 YYDKDF (reference sequence). J gave up 1 base and V 1 base, and 7 bases lay outside the gene matches. The CDR3 DNA reads as TGTGCCACCAGCAGAGGTTCCAGCGGGATGTCCTACAATGAGCAGTTCTTC. Encoded protein: CATSRGSSGMSYNEQFF.

The rearrangement links TRBV19 to TRBJ2-3, with 11 bases lining up with TRBD1. The germline CDR1 and CDR2 sequences are LNHDA and SQIVND (reference sequence). Trimming took 4 bases from V and 3 from J; bases not matched to a gene: 6. This CDR3 contains 16 residues. This CDR3 reads CASSTTGTGGTDTQYF. The CDR3 DNA follows: TGTGCCAGTAGTACAACCGGGACAGGGGGAACAGATACGCAGTATTTT.

This sequence joins TRBV6-5 and TRBJ2-6; 7 bases match TRBD1. The J segment lost 4 bases and the V segment lost 3 bases, leaving 9 bases of the junction unmatched. This CDR3 is built from 17 residues. Germline CDR1 MNHEY, CDR2 SVGAGI. The CDR3 nucleotides are TGTGCCAGCAGTTATCGAATCACAGGGGTAGGGGCCAACGTCCTGACTTTC. It codes for CASSYRITGVGANVLTF.

The chain joins TRBV7-3 to TRBJ2-1; 7 nucleotides match TRBD2. This CDR3 has 16 residues. Germline trimming cut 0 bases from V and 3 bases from J; bases unmatched to any gene: 5. The V gene's germline CDR1 is SGHTA and CDR2 FQGTGA. The CDR3 coding sequence is TGTGCCAGCAGCTTAACGATGGGGGGGGGCTACAATGAGCAGTTCTTC. Amino acids: CASSLTMGGGYNEQFF.

On this clonotype: The limits of the CDR3 on the DNA are not certain, so only TCRdb's listed CDR3 is given. The rearrangement links TRBV27 to TRBJ1-1; the D call TRBD1 from the table was never checked on the DNA. The length of the CDR3 is 15 amino acids, counting both ends. Germline CDR1 reads MNHEY; CDR2 reads SMNVEV (reference sequence). Here the CDR3 reads CASSFGPGRGTEAFF.

This clonotype was recorded a few times. The V gene is TRBV3-1, the J gene TRBJ2-2; tentatively, D is TRBD1 or TRBD2 (7 bases each). Trimming stripped 4 bases from V and 5 bases from J, with 23 bases between. Germline V gene data show CDR1 as LGHDT and CDR2 as YNNKEL (reference sequence). The CDR3 runs to 18 residues. In DNA form, the CDR3 reads TGTGCCAGCAGCCTCCGAAGGGGGCGGGGGAGTAGTACCGGGGAGCTGTTTTTT. Its translation: CASSLRRGRGSSTGELFF.

The rearrangement uses TRBV5-1 and TRBJ2-7; 11 bases fit TRBD2. CDR3 length: 17 amino acids. With 2 bases clipped from V and 1 base from J, the junction kept 8 bases outside the gene matches. CDR1 is SGHRS and CDR2 is YFSETQ in the germline V gene. The CDR3 nucleotides read TGCGCCAGCAGCTTCCGACTAGCGGGGCTTCAGTCCTACGAGCAGTACTTC. Its protein product is CASSFRLAGLQSYEQYF.

The chain employs TRBV28 and TRBJ2-3; 10 bases are shared with TRBD1. This CDR3 is built from 15 residues. Trimming cost V 6 bases and J 6 bases; bases outside gene matches: 9. The V gene's germline CDR1 is MDHEN and CDR2 SYDVKM. The CDR3 DNA reads TGTGCCAGCAGCTCTCCGACAGGGGGCCCTGATACGCAGTATTTT. Protein sequence: CASSSPTGGPDTQYF.

The chain joins TRBV6-4 to TRBJ2-1; TRBD2 agrees at 10 bases. The V gene end was trimmed by 2 bases and the J gene end by 6 bases; junction bases not matched to a gene: 4. The CDR3 runs 15 residues. Per the germline V gene, CDR1 is MRHNA and CDR2 is SNTAGT. For the CDR3, the DNA is TGTGCCAGCAGTGACGGGCTAGCGGGAGTCAATGAGCAGTTCTTC. Protein product: CASSDGLAGVNEQFF.

V gene TRBV4-1 combines with J gene TRBJ2-1; no clear D. The CDR3 contains 12 residues. Germline V gene sequence: CDR1 MGHRA, CDR2 YSYEKL. The ends were cut back, 4 bases at V and 9 bases at J, with 10 bases in the middle. CDR3 nucleotide sequence: TGCGCCAGCAGCCCGGATTGGGGTGAGCAGTTCTTC. As protein: CASSPDWGEQFF.

In its sample, this clonotype was seen a few times. The chain carries TRBV11-1 and TRBJ2-1; 8 nucleotides match TRBD2. CDR3 size: 18 residues. CDR1 SGHAT and CDR2 FQDESV come from the germline V gene (reference sequence). V lost 2 bases and J lost 1; bases outside the gene matches: 10. The CDR3 DNA reads as TGTGCCAGCAGCTTATTTGCATCAGCGGGAGTTTCCTACAATGAGCAGTTCTTC. Protein sequence: CASSLFASAGVSYNEQFF.

This clonotype came up many times. The rearrangement links TRBV20-1 to TRBJ2-3, with 14 bases matching TRBD2. This CDR3 is 16 amino acids long. Germline assignment: CDR1 DFQATT and CDR2 SNEGSKA (reference sequence). Trimming at V came to 5 bases and at J to 8 bases, leaving 12 bases not matched to a gene. Here the CDR3 DNA reads TGCAGTGCTGATGGTCAGACTAGCGGGAGGGCATCTACGCAGTATTTT. Protein sequence: CSADGQTSGRASTQYF.

The CDR3 DNA sequence: TGTGCCAGCAGCCTAGCGGGGACAGTCAGCACAGATACGCAGTATTTT. Translating gives CASSLAGTVSTDTQYF. This chain uses TRBV9 with TRBJ2-3; 9 nucleotides line up with TRBD2. Germline lookup yields CDR1 SGDLS and CDR2 YYNGEE. V lost 4 bases to trimming and J lost 0 bases; unmatched junction nucleotides: 6. The CDR3 covers 16 residues.

This sequence joins TRBV5-1 and TRBJ2-6; TRBD1 matches at 8 bases. The junction had 8 bases not matched to a gene; V was cut back by 2 bases and J by 1 base. The CDR3 is 18 amino acids. CDR1 is SGHRS, CDR2 YFSETQ, per germline. The CDR3 spells CASSFGDRGRSGANVLTF. In DNA form, the CDR3 reads TGCGCCAGCAGCTTTGGCGACAGGGGACGGTCTGGGGCCAACGTCCTGACTTTC.

The sample holds a few counts of this clonotype. The chain recombines TRBV20-1 with TRBJ2-7; possibly TRBD2 for D (6 bases). The CDR3 runs to 14 residues. The germline V gene has CDR1 DFQATT and CDR2 SNEGSKA (reference sequence). V gave up 3 bases and J gave up 1 base, with 13 bases separating them. CDR3 sequence reads: CSARATSSSYEQYF. Written as DNA, the CDR3 is TGCAGTGCTAGGGCGACTAGTTCGTCCTACGAGCAGTACTTC.

This clonotype was recorded at least ten times. The chain is built from TRBV20-1 and TRBJ2-5; TRBD2 matches at 8 bases. There are 14 residues in the CDR3. Germline trimming cut 4 bases from V and 5 bases from J; bases unmatched to any gene: 9. Germline V gene sequence: CDR1 DFQATT, CDR2 SNEGSKA (reference sequence). CDR3 DNA sequence: TGCAGTGCTACCCGAGCGGGAGCTCGGGAGACCCAGTACTTC. Its protein is CSATRAGARETQYF.

This clonotype was found once. A much larger clonotype is one base distant, so this may be a read error. The chain couples TRBV3-1 to TRBJ2-2, with 14 bases that match TRBD2. CDR1 LGHDT and CDR2 YNNKEL come from the germline V gene (reference sequence). Trimming removed 10 bases from V and 1 base from J; junction bases left unmatched: 11. The CDR3 runs 18 residues. The chain's CDR3 is CAINLEGTSGRNTGELFF. CDR3 nucleotides: TGTGCCATCAACCTAGAAGGGACTAGCGGGAGGAACACCGGGGAGCTGTTTTTT.